A single sample gave rise to the 9 T cell receptor beta chains below, sequenced in a study of T cell responses to AZD1222 COVID-19 vaccine. The table came from immunoSEQ multiplex PCR; TCRdb's copy has only in-frame clones and leaves some out. Of roughly 120,000 clones listed, more than 85% are singletons. Sample: peripheral blood, taken on day 0 of AZD1222 vaccination. These TCRs come from an adult in good health.

The CDR3 spells CASSLSYLPYEQYF. The CDR3 DNA reads TGCGCCAGCAGTTTGAGCTACTTGCCCTACGAGCAGTACTTC. The chain employs TRBV10-2 and TRBJ2-7; D not resolved. The CDR3 contains 14 residues. Germline V gene sequence: CDR1 WSHSY, CDR2 SAAADI. Between the trimmed V and J ends, which lost 5 bases and 2 bases, there was a span of 13 bases.

The count of this clone is one. Written as DNA, the CDR3 is TGTGCCATCAGGACATCCCTCAGGGGGAGAGGGACAGATACGCAGTATTTT. It codes for CAIRTSLRGRGTDTQYF. The chain uses TRBV10-3 and TRBJ2-3, with 7 bases fitting TRBD1. The CDR3 sequence is 17 residues long. Trimming took 6 bases from V and 3 from J; bases not matched to a gene: 15. Germline assignment: CDR1 ENHRY and CDR2 SYGVKD.

The chain recombines TRBV5-1 with TRBJ1-3, with 8 positions matching TRBD1. The CDR3 runs to 16 residues. The trim removed 4 bases at V and 4 bases at J, leaving 10 bases unmatched. Germline CDR1 reads SGHRS; CDR2 reads YFSETQ. The CDR3 here is CASSLSTGVWGNTIYF. The CDR3 nucleotides read TGCGCCAGCAGCCTATCGACAGGGGTGTGGGGAAACACCATATATTTT.

The chain carries TRBV10-2 and TRBJ2-1; 13 bases map to TRBD2. Looked up from germline, CDR1 is WSHSY and CDR2 is SAAADI. Trimming took 2 bases from V and 9 from J; bases not matched to a gene: 13. The CDR3 loop spans 18 amino acids. The CDR3 DNA reads as TGCGCCAGCAGTGAGCCTTCCCGGAGACTAGCGGGAGGACCTGAGCAGTTCTTC. Its protein is CASSEPSRRLAGGPEQFF.

This sequence joins TRBV7-3 and TRBJ1-1; weak D call: TRBD1 (5 bases). Deletions cut 1 base from V and 1 base from J, with 10 bases between. This CDR3 has 15 amino acids. Germline loops: CDR1 SGHTA, CDR2 FQGTGA. In nucleotides, the CDR3 is TGTGCCAGCAGCTTAATGTTAGGACAGAACACTGAAGCTTTCTTT. It specifies CASSLMLGQNTEAFF.

This chain links TRBV2 with TRBJ2-2; the D gene is possibly TRBD1 (5 bases). The CDR3 spans 14 residues. V was shortened by 5 bases and J by 1 base, with 8 bases between the two germline ends. In germline, CDR1 is SNHLY, CDR2 FYNNEI. The DNA for the CDR3 is TGTGCCAGCAGTCTCGACAGGAACACCGGGGAGCTGTTTTTT. Translating gives CASSLDRNTGELFF.

This clone was detected only once. The chain combines TRBV2 with TRBJ1-5; maybe TRBD1 (6 bases). This CDR3 contains 16 residues. In germline, CDR1 is SNHLY, CDR2 FYNNEI. V was trimmed by 0 bases and J by 6 bases, leaving 15 bases between them. The CDR3 coding sequence is TGTGCCAGCAGTGAAGCGCTTAGGGGGGAAGGTCAGCCCCAGCATTTT. Residues: CASSEALRGEGQPQHF.

The rearrangement uses TRBV6-5 and TRBJ1-2, with 8 bases identical to TRBD1. The CDR3 is 14 residues long. CDR1 is MNHEY and CDR2 is SVGAGI in the germline V gene. The junction had 11 bases not matched to a gene; V was cut back by 10 bases and J by 4 bases. CDR3 residues: CATLRTGNVYGYTF. CDR3 bases: TGTGCCACCCTGCGGACAGGGAACGTCTATGGCTACACCTTC.

J is TRBJ1-4 and V is TRBV28; TRBD1 might be the D (6 bases). Germline CDR1 is MDHEN and CDR2 is SYDVKM. The ends were cut back, 6 bases at V and 6 bases at J, with 20 bases in the middle. This CDR3 is 16 amino acids long. The CDR3 DNA reads TGTGCCAGCAGCACACCCTGGACAGCTTCCGATGAAAAACTGTTTTTT. It is translated as CASSTPWTASDEKLFF.